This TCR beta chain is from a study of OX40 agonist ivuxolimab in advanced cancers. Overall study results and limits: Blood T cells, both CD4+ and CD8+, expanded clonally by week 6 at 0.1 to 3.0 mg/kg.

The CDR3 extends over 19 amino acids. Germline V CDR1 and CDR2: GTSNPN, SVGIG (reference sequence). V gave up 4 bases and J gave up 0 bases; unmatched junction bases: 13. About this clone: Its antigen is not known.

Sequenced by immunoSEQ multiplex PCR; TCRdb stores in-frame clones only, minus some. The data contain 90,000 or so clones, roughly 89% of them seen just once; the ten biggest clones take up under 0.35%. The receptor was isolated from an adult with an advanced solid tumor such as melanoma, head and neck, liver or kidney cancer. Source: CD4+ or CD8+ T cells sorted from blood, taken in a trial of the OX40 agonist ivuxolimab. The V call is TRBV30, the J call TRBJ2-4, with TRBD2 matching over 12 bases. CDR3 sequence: CAWNKGRTSGTLAKNIQYF. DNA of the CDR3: TGTGCCTGGAATAAGGGTCGGACTAGCGGGACCTTAGCCAAAAACATTCAGTACTTC.